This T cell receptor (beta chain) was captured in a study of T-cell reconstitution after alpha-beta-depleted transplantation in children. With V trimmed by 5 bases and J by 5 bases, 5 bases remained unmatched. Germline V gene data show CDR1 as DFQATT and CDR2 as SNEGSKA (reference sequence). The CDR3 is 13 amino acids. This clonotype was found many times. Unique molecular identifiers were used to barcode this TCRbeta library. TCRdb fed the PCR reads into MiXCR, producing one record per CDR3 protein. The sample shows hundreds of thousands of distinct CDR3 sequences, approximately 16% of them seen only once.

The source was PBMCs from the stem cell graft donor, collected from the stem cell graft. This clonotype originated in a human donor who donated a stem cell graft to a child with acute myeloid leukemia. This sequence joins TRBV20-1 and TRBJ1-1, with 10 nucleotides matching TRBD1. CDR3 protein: CSALRQGATEAFF. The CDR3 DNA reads TGCAGTGCTCTAAGACAGGGGGCAACTGAAGCTTTCTTT.